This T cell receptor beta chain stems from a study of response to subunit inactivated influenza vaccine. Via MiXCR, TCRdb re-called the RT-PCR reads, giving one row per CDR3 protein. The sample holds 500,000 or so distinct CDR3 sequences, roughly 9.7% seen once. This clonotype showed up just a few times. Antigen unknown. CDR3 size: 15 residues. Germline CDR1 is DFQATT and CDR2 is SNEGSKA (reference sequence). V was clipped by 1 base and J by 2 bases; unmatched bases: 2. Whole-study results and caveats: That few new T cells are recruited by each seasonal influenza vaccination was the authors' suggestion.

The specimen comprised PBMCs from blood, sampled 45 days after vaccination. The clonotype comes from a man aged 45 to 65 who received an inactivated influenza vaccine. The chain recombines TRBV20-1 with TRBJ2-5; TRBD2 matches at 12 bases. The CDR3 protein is CSARGLAGDQETQYF. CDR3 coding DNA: TGCAGTGCTAGAGGACTAGCGGGGGATCAAGAGACCCAGTACTTC.